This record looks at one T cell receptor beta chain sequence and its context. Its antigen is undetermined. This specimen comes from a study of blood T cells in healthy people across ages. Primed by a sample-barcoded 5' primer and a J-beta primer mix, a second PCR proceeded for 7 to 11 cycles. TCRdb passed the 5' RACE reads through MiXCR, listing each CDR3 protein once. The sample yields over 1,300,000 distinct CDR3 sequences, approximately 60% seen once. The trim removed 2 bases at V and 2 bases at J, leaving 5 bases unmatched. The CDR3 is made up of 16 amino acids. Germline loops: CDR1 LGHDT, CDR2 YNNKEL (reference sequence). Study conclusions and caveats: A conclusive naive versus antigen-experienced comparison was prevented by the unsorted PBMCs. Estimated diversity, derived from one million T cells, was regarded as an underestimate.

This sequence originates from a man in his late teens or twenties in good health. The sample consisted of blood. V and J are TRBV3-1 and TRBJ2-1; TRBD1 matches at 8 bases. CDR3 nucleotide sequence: TGTGCCAGCAGCCAAAGGAGACAGGGGCCCTACAATGAGCAGTTCTTC. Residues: CASSQRRQGPYNEQFF.